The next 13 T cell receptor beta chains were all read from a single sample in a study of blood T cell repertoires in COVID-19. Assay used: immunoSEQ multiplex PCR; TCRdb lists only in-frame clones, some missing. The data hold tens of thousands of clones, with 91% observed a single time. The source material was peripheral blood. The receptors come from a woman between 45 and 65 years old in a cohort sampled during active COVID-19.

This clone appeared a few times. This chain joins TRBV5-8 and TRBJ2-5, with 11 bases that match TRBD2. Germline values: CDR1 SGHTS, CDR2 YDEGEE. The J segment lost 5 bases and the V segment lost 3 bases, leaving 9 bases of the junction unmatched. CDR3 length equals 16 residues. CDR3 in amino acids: CASSSGLAGPGETQYF. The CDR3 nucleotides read TGTGCCAGCAGCTCCGGACTAGCGGGCCCTGGGGAGACCCAGTACTTC.

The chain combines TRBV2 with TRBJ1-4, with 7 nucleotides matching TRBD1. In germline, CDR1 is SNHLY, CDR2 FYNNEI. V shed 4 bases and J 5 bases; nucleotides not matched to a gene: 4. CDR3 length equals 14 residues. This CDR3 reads CASSADRINEKLFF. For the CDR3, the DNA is TGTGCCAGCAGTGCGGACAGGATCAATGAAAAACTGTTTTTT. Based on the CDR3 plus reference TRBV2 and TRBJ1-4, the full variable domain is EPEVTQTPSHQVTQMGQEVILRCVPISNHLYFYWYRQILGQKVEFLVSFYNNEISEKSEIFDDQFSVERPDGSNFTLKIRSTKLEDSAMYFCASSADRINEKLFFGSGTQLSVL.

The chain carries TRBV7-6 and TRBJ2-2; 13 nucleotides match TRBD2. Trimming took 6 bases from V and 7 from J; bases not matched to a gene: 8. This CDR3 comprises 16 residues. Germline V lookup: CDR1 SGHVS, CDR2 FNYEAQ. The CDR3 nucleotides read TGTGCCAGCAGGCCCGGGACTAGCGGGATGGTCGGGGAGCTGTTTTTT. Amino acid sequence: CASRPGTSGMVGELFF.

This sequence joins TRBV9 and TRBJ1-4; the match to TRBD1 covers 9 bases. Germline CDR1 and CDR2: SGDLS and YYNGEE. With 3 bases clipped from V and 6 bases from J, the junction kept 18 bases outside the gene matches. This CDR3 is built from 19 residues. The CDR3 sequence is CASSAKSGQGTTVDEKLFF. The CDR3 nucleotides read TGTGCCAGCAGCGCCAAGTCCGGACAGGGGACCACTGTCGATGAAAAACTGTTTTTT.

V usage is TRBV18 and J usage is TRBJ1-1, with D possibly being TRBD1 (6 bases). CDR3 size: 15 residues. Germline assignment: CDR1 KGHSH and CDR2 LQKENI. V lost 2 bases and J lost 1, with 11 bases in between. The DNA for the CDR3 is TGTGCCAGCTCACCAGGAGGACAGCCGAACACTGAAGCTTTCTTT. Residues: CASSPGGQPNTEAFF.

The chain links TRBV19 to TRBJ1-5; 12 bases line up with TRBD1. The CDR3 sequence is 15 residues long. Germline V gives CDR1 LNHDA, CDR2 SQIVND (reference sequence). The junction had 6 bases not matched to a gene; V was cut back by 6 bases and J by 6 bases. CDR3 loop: CASRGRDRGLQPQHF. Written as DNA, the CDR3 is TGTGCCAGTAGGGGAAGGGACAGGGGGCTTCAGCCCCAGCATTTT.

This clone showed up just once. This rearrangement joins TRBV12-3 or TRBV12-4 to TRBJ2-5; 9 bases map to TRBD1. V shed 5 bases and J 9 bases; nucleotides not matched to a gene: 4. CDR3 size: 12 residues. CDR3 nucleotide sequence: TGTGCCAGCAGTCTGGGACAGGGTCCCCAGTACTTC. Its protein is CASSLGQGPQYF.

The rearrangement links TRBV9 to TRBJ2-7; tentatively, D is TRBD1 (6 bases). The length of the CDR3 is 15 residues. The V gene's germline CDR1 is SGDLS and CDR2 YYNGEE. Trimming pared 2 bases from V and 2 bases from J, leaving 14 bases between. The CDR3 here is CASSVRQVTPYEQYF. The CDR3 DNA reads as TGTGCCAGCAGCGTCCGACAGGTGACCCCCTACGAGCAGTACTTC. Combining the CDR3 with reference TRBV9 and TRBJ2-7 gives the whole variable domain DSGVTQTPKHLITATGQRVTLRCSPRSGDLSVYWYQQSLDQGLQFLIQYYNGEERAKGNILERFSAQQFPDLHSELNLSSLELGDSALYFCASSVRQVTPYEQYFGPGTRLTVT.

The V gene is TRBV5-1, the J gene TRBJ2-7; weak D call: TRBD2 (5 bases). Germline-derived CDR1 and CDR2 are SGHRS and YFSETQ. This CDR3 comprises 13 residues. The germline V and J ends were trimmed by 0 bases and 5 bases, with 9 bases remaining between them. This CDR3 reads CASSLERLHEQYF. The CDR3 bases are TGCGCCAGCAGCTTGGAGCGGCTTCACGAGCAGTACTTC.

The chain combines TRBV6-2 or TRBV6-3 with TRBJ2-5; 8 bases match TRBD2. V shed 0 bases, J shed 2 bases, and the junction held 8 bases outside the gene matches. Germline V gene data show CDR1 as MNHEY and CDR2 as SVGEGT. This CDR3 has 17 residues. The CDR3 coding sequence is TGTGCCAGCAGTTACTCGGCGAGCGGGGGCCTACAAGAGACCCAGTACTTC. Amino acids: CASSYSASGGLQETQYF.

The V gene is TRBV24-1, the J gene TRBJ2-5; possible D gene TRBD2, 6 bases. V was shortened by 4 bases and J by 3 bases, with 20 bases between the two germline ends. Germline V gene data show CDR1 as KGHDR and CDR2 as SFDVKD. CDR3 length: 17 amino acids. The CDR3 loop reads CATSEPGLSQAKETQYF. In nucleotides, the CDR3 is TGTGCCACCAGTGAGCCGGGACTGAGCCAGGCGAAAGAGACCCAGTACTTC.

The CDR3 DNA is TGTGCCAGCAGCTCTAGTCCCGGACAGGCCTTAAGGGGAAACACCATATATTTT. This encodes CASSSSPGQALRGNTIYF. V is TRBV11-3 and J is TRBJ1-3; 7 nucleotides align to TRBD1. This CDR3 contains 18 residues. The germline V gene encodes CDR1 SGHNT and CDR2 YENEEA. V trimming: 4 bases; J trimming: 4 bases; junction bases outside the gene matches: 16.

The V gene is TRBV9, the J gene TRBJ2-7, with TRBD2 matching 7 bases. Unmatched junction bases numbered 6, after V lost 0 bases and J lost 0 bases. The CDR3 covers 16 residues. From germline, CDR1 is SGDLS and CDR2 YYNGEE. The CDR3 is CASSVGPAGPSYEQYF. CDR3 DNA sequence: TGTGCCAGCAGCGTAGGGCCAGCGGGACCCTCCTACGAGCAGTACTTC.